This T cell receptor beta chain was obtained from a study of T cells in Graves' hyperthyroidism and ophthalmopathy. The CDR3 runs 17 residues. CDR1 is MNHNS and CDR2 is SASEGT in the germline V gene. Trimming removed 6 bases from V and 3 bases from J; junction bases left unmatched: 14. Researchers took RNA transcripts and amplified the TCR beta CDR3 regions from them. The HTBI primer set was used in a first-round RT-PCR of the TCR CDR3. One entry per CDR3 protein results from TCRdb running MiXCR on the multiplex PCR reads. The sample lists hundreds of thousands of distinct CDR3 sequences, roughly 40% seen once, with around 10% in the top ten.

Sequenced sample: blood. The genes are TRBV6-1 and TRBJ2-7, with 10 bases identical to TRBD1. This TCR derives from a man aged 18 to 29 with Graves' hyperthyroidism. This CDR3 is CASSKRNPGQGYYEQYF. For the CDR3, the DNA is TGTGCCAGCAGCAAGCGCAATCCGGGACAGGGGTACTACGAGCAGTACTTC.